Presented here are 10 T cell receptor beta chains from one specimen sequenced in a study of blood T cells in healthy people across ages. Next came a second PCR, run for about 6 to 12 cycles, which used a sample-barcoded 5' primer along with a J-beta primer mix. TCRdb called the 5' RACE reads again in MiXCR, with one record for every CDR3 protein. The sample lists approximately 800,000 distinct CDR3 sequences, around 50% seen once, with around 18% in the top ten. Sequenced: blood. The receptors were gathered from a man older than 75 in good health.

The chain combines TRBV20-1 with TRBJ1-2; D is possibly TRBD1 (5 bases). The CDR3 has 15 residues. V shed 0 bases and J shed 0 bases, with 11 bases lying between them. Per the germline V gene, CDR1 is DFQATT and CDR2 is SNEGSKA (reference sequence). The CDR3 is CSARERGRANYGYTF. The DNA for the CDR3 is TGCAGTGCTAGAGAGAGGGGCCGAGCTAACTATGGCTACACCTTC.

This clonotype was detected ten times or more. V gene TRBV5-1 combines with J gene TRBJ2-7; D is ambiguous. CDR1 and CDR2 from the germline V gene are SGHRS and YFSETQ. Between the trimmed V and J ends, which lost 0 bases and 3 bases, there was a span of 7 bases. CDR3 size: 13 residues. CDR3 amino acids: CASSLGTDYEQYF. CDR3 nucleotides: TGCGCCAGCAGCTTGGGGACGGACTACGAGCAGTACTTC.

This clonotype was counted a few times. The rearrangement joins TRBV4-3 to TRBJ1-1; D gene uncertain. V was pared by 0 bases and J by 3 bases, with 8 bases between. Looked up from germline, CDR1 is LGHNA and CDR2 is YSLEER. This CDR3 comprises 14 residues. The CDR3 coding sequence is TGCGCCAGCAGCCAAGAGGGAGGGTACACTGAAGCTTTCTTT. It is translated as CASSQEGGYTEAFF.

The chain recombines TRBV7-3 with TRBJ2-7; tentatively, D is TRBD1 or TRBD2 (5 bases each). V shed 1 base and J shed 5 bases, with 12 bases lying between them. This CDR3 spans 14 amino acids. Germline V CDR1 and CDR2: SGHTA, FQGTGA. CDR3 residues: CASSLMGEGNEQYF. The CDR3, as DNA: TGTGCCAGCAGCTTAATGGGGGAAGGCAACGAGCAGTACTTC.

For this clonotype: A junction boundary mismatches the germline segment, possibly from a read error. CDR3 nucleotides: TGTGCCAGCAGTGTAGGACAGGGATACACAACTAATGAAAAACTGTTTTTT. This encodes CASSVGQGYTTNEKLFF. The chain employs TRBV9 and TRBJ1-4; 8 nucleotides align to TRBD1. This CDR3 has 17 amino acids. Germline CDR1 reads SGDLS; CDR2 reads YYNGEE.

This clonotype has only a few counts. CDR3 in DNA: TGCAGCTCCAGCGGGAGGGGTAGCTCCTACAATGAGCAGTTCTTC. Protein product: CSSSGRGSSYNEQFF. The J gene is TRBJ2-1, the V gene TRBV29-1; 10 bases align to TRBD2. The CDR3 length is 15 residues. Trimming at V came to 8 bases and at J to 0 bases, leaving 7 bases not matched to a gene. CDR1 SQVTM and CDR2 ANQGSEA come from the germline V gene.

Only a few counts were recorded for this clonotype. The gene calls are TRBV4-3 and TRBJ1-5; D possibly corresponds to TRBD1 (5 bases). The CDR3 contains 14 residues. V gave up 0 bases and J gave up 4 bases, with 7 bases separating them. The germline V gene has CDR1 LGHNA and CDR2 YSLEER. The CDR3 sequence: CASSQDYRNQPQHF. CDR3 nucleotide sequence: TGCGCCAGCAGCCAAGATTACAGGAATCAGCCCCAGCATTTT.

Only a few counts were recorded for this clonotype. This sequence joins TRBV12-3 or TRBV12-4 and TRBJ1-4; D unresolved. CDR3 length: 14 amino acids. V shed 6 bases and J shed 4 bases, with 12 bases lying between them. The CDR3 DNA reads TGTGCCAGCAGCTTTACCCTTAATAATGAAAAACTGTTTTTT. The encoded protein is CASSFTLNNEKLFF.

As concerns this clonotype: A read error may produce the germline difference seen at one junction end. The rearrangement joins TRBV2 to TRBJ2-1; 11 bases fit TRBD2. The DNA end lines up better with TRBJ2-7; the J call may be wrong. This CDR3 is built from 16 residues. CDR1 SNHLY and CDR2 FYNNEI come from the germline V gene. CDR3 in DNA: TGTGCCAGCTGTGAAAGAATAGCGGGAGGGCGGAATGAGCAGTACTTC. Its protein product is CASCERIAGGRNEQYF.

This clonotype has ten or more counts. This chain connects TRBV7-9 to TRBJ2-5, with 9 nucleotides matching TRBD1. The CDR3 runs to 14 residues. Germline assignment: CDR1 SEHNR and CDR2 FQNEAQ (reference sequence). J was trimmed by 4 bases and V by 7 bases; bases with no gene match: 7. CDR3 sequence: CASTGDRGRETQYF. CDR3 coding DNA: TGTGCCAGCACGGGCGACAGGGGGAGAGAGACCCAGTACTTC.